A selection of T cell receptor beta chains follows, all from one sample in a study of blood T cell repertoires in COVID-19. Clones were sequenced by immunoSEQ multiplex PCR, and TCRdb holds only the in-frame ones, with some missing. The sample shows about 260,000 clones, 70% to 85% of them seen only once. Input material: peripheral blood. These receptors were collected from a woman over 75 with acute or convalescent COVID-19. Each CDR3 is given with its conserved first and last residue. The D gene is left open where the match is weak. Clone size is stated in some rows and not others, as once, few, many or a class when expanded.

abundance: -
v_gene: TRBV2
d_gene: TRBD1
j_gene: TRBJ1-4
CDR3nt: TGTGCCAGCAGTGAATTGGGGACAGGGGGCTTGATGTCAGCTAATGAAAAACTGTTTTTT
CDR3aa: CASSELGTGGLMSANEKLFF

abundance: -
v_gene: TRBV11-1
d_gene: TRBD1
j_gene: TRBJ1-1
CDR3nt: TGTGCCAGCAGCCGGGACAGGGAGAGGGGAACTGAAGCTTTCTTT
CDR3aa: CASSRDRERGTEAFF

abundance: once
v_gene: TRBV5-4
d_gene: -
j_gene: TRBJ2-5
CDR3nt: TGTGCCAGCAGCTTGGAGGGGGTCCCACTCCAAGAGACCCAGTACTTC
CDR3aa: CASSLEGVPLQETQYF

abundance: -
v_gene: TRBV15
d_gene: -
j_gene: TRBJ2-3
CDR3nt: TGTGCCACCAGCAGAGGAGGCACAGATACGCAGTATTTT
CDR3aa: CATSRGGTDTQYF

abundance: -
v_gene: TRBV13
d_gene: TRBD2
j_gene: TRBJ2-3
CDR3nt: TGTGCCAGCAGCTTCGCACGGACTAGCGGGACAGATACGCAGTATTTT
CDR3aa: CASSFARTSGTDTQYF

abundance: once
v_gene: TRBV23-1
d_gene: TRBD1
j_gene: TRBJ2-1
CDR3nt: TGCGCCAGCAGTCCTAACGAGACAGGGGGCAAGGACAATGAGCAGTTCTTC
CDR3aa: CASSPNETGGKDNEQFF

abundance: -
v_gene: TRBV7-3
d_gene: -
j_gene: TRBJ2-7
CDR3nt: TGTGCCAGCAGCCCCGGACAGCACAGGGAGCAGTACTTC
CDR3aa: CASSPGQHREQYF

abundance: -
v_gene: TRBV20-1
d_gene: -
j_gene: TRBJ1-2
CDR3nt: TGCAGTGCTAGCCCGAGCCGGGGCTACACCTTC
CDR3aa: CSASPSRGYTF

abundance: few
v_gene: TRBV3-1/TRBV3-2
d_gene: TRBD1
j_gene: TRBJ1-1
CDR3nt: TGTGCCAGCAGCCAAGATAGGGCAGGGGGGAGAAGCAAAGCTTTCTTT
CDR3aa: CASSQDRAGGRSKAFF

abundance: -
v_gene: TRBV19
d_gene: -
j_gene: TRBJ1-2
CDR3nt: TGTGCCAGTAGTATTGACACATTCTATGGCTACACCTTC
CDR3aa: CASSIDTFYGYTF

abundance: -
v_gene: TRBV7-3
d_gene: TRBD2
j_gene: TRBJ2-2
CDR3nt: TGTGCCAGCAGCCAATCCCCGGGACTAGGTATCACCGGGGAGCTGTTTTTT
CDR3aa: CASSQSPGLGITGELFF

abundance: -
v_gene: TRBV7-2
d_gene: TRBD2
j_gene: TRBJ2-1
CDR3nt: TGTGCCAGCAGCTTGGGTCGGCTAGCGGGGGGCCTGTACAATGAGCAGTTCTTC
CDR3aa: CASSLGRLAGGLYNEQFF

abundance: -
v_gene: TRBV20-1
d_gene: -
j_gene: TRBJ2-1
CDR3nt: TGCAGTGCTAACGCAGAAAATGAGCAGTTCTTC
CDR3aa: CSANAENEQFF

abundance: -
v_gene: TRBV7-9
d_gene: TRBD2
j_gene: TRBJ2-1
CDR3nt: TGTGCCAGCAGCTCCCAGGGACTAGCGGGTGATCGTATCAATGAGCAGTTCTTC
CDR3aa: CASSSQGLAGDRINEQFF

abundance: -
v_gene: TRBV28
d_gene: -
j_gene: TRBJ2-1
CDR3nt: TGTGCCAGCAGTTTGGGGGGGGCCGACTCCTACAATGAGCAGTTCTTC
CDR3aa: CASSLGGADSYNEQFF